This T cell receptor (beta chain) emerged from a study of shared clonotypes between healthy human individuals. In the study overall: Researchers assigned three CD4 naive, three CD4 memory, two CD8 naive and one CD8 memory plate to each donor.

In regard to this clone: The antigen remains unidentified.

The V end was cut by 0 bases, the J end by 3 bases, with 14 bases between. CDR1 is KGHSH and CDR2 is LQKENI in the germline V gene. This CDR3 has 16 residues. Every subset had its genomic DNA shared out evenly among several immunoSEQ plates. TCRdb's copy holds only in-frame clones and misses some; the assay was immunoSEQ multiplex PCR. The sample yields 1,400,000 or so clones, around 98.5% seen once. Study-wide points: It was the few donors that limited the genetic and exposure-history diversity represented.

The sequencing input was naive CD4+ T cells sorted from blood. As to subset: CD45RA+ positively selected. This sequence originates from a young man in good health. J is TRBJ1-2 and V is TRBV18; TRBD1 is a possible D gene (5 bases). The chain's CDR3 is CASSPPSVSGDYGYTF. The CDR3 DNA is TGTGCCAGCTCACCACCATCTGTCTCGGGGGACTATGGCTACACCTTC.